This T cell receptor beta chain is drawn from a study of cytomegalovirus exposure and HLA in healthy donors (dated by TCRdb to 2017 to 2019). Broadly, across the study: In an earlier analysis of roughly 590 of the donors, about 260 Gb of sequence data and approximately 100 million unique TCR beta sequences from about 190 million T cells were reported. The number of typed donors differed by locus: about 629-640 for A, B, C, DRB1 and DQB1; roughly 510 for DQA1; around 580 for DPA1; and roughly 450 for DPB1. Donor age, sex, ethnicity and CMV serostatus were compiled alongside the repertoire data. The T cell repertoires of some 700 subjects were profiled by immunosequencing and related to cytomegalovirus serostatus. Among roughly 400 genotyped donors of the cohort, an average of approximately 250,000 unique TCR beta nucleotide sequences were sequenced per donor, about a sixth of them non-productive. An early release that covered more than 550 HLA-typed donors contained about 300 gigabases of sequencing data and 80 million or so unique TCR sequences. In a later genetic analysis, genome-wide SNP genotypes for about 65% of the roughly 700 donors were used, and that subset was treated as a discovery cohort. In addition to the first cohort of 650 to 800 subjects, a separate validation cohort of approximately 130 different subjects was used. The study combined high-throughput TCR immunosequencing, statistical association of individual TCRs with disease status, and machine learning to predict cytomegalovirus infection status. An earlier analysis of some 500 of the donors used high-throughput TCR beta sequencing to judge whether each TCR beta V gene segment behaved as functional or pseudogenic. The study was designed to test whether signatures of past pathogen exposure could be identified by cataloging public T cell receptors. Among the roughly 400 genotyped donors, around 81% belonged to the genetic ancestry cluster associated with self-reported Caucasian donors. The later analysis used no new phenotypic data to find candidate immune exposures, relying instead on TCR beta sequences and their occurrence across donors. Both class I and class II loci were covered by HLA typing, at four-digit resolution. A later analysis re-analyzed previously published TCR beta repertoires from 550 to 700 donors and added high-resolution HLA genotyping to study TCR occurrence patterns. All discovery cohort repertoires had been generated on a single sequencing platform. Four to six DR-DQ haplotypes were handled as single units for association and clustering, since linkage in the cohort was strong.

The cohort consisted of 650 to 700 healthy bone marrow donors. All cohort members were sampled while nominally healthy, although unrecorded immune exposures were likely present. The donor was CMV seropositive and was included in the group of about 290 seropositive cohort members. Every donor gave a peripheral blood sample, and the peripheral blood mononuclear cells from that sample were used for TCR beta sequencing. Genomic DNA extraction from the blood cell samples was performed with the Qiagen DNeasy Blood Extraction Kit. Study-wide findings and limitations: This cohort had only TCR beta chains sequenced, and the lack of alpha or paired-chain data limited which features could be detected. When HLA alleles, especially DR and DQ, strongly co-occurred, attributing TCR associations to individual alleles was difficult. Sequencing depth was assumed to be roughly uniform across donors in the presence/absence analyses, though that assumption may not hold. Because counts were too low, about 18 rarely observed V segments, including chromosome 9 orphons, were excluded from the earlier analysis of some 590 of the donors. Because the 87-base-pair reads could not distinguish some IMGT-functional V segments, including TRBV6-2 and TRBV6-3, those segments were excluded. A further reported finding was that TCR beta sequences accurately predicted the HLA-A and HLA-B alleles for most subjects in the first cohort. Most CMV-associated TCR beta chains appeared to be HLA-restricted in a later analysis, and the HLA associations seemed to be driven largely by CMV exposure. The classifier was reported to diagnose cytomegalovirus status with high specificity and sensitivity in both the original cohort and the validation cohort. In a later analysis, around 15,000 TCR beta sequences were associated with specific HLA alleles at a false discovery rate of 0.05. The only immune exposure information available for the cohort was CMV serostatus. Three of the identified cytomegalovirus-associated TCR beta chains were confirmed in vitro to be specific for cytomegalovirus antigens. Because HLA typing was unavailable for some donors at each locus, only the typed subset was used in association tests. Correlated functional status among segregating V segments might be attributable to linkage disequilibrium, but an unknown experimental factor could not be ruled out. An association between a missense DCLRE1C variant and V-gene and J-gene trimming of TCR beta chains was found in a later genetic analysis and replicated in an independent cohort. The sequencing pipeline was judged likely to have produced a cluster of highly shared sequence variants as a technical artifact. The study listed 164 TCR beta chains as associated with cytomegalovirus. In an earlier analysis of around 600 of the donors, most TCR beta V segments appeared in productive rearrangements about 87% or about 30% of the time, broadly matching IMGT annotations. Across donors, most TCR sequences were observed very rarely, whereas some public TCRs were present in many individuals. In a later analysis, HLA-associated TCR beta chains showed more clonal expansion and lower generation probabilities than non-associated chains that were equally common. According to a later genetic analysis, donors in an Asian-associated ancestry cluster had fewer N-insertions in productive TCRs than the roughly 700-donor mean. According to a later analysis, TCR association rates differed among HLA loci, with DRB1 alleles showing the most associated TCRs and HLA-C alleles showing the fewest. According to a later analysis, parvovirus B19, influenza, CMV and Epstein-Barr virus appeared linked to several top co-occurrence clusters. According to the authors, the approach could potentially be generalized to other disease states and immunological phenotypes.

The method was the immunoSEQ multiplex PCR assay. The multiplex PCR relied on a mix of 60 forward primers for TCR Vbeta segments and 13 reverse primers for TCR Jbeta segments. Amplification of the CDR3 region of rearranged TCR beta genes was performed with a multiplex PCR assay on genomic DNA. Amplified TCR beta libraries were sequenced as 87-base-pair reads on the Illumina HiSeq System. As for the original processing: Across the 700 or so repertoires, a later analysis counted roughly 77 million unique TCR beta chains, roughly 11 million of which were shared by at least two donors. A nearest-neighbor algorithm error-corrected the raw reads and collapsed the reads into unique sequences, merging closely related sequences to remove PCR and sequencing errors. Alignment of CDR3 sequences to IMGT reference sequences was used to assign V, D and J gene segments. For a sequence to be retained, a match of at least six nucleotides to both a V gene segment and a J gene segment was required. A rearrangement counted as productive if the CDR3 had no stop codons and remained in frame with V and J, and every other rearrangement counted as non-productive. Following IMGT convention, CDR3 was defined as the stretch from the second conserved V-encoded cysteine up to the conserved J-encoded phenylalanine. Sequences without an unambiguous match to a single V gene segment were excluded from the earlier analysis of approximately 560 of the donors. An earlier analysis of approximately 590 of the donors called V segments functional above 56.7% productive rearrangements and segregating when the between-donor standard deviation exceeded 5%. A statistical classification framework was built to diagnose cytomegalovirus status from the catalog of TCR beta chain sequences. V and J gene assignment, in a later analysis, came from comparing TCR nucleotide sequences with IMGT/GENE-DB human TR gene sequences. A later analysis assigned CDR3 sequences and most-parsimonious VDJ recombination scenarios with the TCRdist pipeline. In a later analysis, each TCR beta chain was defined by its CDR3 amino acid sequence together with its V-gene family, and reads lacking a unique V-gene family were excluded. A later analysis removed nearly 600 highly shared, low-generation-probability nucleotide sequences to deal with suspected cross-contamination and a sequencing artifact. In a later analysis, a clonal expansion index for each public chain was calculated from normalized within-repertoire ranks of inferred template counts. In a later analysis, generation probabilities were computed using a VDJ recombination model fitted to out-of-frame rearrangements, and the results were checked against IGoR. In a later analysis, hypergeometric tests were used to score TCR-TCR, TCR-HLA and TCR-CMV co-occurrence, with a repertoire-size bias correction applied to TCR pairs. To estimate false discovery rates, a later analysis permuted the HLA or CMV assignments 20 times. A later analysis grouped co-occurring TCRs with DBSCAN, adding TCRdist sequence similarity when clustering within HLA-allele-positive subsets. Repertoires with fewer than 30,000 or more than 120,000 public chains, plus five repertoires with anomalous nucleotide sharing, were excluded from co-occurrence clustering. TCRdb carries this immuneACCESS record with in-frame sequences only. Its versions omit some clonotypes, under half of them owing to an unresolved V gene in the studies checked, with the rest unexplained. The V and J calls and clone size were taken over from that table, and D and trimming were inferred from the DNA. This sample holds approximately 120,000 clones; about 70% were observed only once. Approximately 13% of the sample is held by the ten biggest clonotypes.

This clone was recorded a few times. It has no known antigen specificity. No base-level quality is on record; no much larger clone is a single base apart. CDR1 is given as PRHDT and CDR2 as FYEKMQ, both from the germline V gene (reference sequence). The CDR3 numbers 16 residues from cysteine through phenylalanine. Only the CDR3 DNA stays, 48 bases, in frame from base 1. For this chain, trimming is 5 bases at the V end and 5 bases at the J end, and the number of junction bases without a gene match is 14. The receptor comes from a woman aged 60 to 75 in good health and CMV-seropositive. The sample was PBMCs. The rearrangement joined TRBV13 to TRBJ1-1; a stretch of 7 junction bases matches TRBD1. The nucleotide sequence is TGTGCCAGCAGCAAAAGACGGGAGGGGGCAAGGACTGAAGCTTTCTTT. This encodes CASSKRREGARTEAFF.